One and the same sample provided the 32 T cell receptor beta chains below, sequenced in a study of CD8 T cells in ankylosing spondylitis. TCRdb re-called the 5' RACE reads with MiXCR, one entry per CDR3 protein. The data hold about 130,000 distinct CDR3 sequences, with about a tenth observed a single time. Sequences were obtained from blood, either unsorted or a sorted T cell fraction (not recorded which). These receptor sequences come from a male donor with ankylosing spondylitis or in good health (not recorded which).

The chain has TRBV12-3 or TRBV12-4 and TRBJ2-5, with D possibly TRBD2 on 5 matching bases. This CDR3 has 14 amino acids. V was clipped by 3 bases and J by 8 bases, with 16 bases between them. Here the CDR3 reads CASSLFGSPETQYF. CDR3 sequence (DNA): TGTGCCAGCAGTTTGTTTGGGAGTCCAGAAACCCAGTACTTC.

The V gene is TRBV29-1, the J gene TRBJ1-3; D might be TRBD1 (6 bases). The CDR3 length is 14 residues. V shed 3 bases and J shed 4 bases, with 13 bases lying between them. CDR1 is SQVTM and CDR2 is ANQGSEA in the germline V gene. The CDR3 protein is CSVERWQGGNTIYF. For the CDR3, the DNA is TGCAGCGTTGAGCGGTGGCAGGGGGGAAACACCATATATTTT.

This clonotype was seen at least ten times. This chain links TRBV5-5 with TRBJ2-7; TRBD1 matches at 10 bases. Germline values: CDR1 SGHKS, CDR2 YYEKEE (reference sequence). This CDR3 is 15 amino acids long. V was clipped by 4 bases and J by 4 bases; unmatched bases: 8. In DNA, the CDR3 is TGTGCCAGCAGCCCGAGGGACAGGGGCGATTACGAGCAGTACTTC. It yields the protein CASSPRDRGDYEQYF.

This clonotype has at least ten counts. The chain combines TRBV5-1 with TRBJ1-6; unclear D gene. CDR3 length equals 13 residues. Deletions cut 4 bases from V and 7 bases from J, with 9 bases between. Germline V lookup: CDR1 SGHRS, CDR2 YFSETQ. The CDR3 loop reads CASSPLGNSPLHF. The CDR3 DNA sequence: TGCGCCAGCAGCCCCCTCGGGAATTCACCCCTCCACTTT.

This clonotype has at least ten counts. This chain uses TRBV20-1 with TRBJ2-7; tentatively, D is TRBD1 (6 bases). The length of the CDR3 is 15 residues. Trimming removed 6 bases from V and 0 bases from J, with 18 bases in between. The germline V gene has CDR1 DFQATT and CDR2 SNEGSKA (reference sequence). The CDR3: CSATRDNTLSYEQYF. The CDR3 region has the DNA TGCAGTGCAACCCGGGACAATACTCTCTCCTACGAGCAGTACTTC.

The sample holds many counts of this clonotype. This chain connects TRBV20-1 to TRBJ2-1, with 7 bases fitting TRBD1. This CDR3 has 15 amino acids. The J segment lost 4 bases and the V segment lost 1 base, leaving 7 bases of the junction unmatched. Germline values: CDR1 DFQATT, CDR2 SNEGSKA (reference sequence). The CDR3 nucleotides are TGCAGTGCTAGAGCTGAGGACAGGCCATACAATGAGCAGTTCTTC. Translating gives CSARAEDRPYNEQFF.

The chain links TRBV20-1 to TRBJ2-7, with TRBD1 identical over 11 bases. The germline V gene has CDR1 DFQATT and CDR2 SNEGSKA (reference sequence). V shed 5 bases and J 3 bases; nucleotides not matched to a gene: 9. The CDR3 consists of 15 residues. Here the CDR3 reads CSAPQRDRGGYEQYF. CDR3 bases: TGCAGTGCTCCACAAAGGGACAGGGGGGGCTACGAGCAGTACTTC.

The chain combines TRBV9 with TRBJ2-2; a possible D gene is TRBD2 (5 bases). Germline CDR1 SGDLS, CDR2 YYNGEE. The CDR3 spans 17 residues. The germline V and J ends were trimmed by 4 bases and 6 bases, with 22 bases remaining between them. The DNA of the CDR3 is TGTGCCAGCAGCACGCCGACTAAAGCCCCCAATCCCGGGGAGCTGTTTTTT. This translates into CASSTPTKAPNPGELFF.

This clonotype was observed a few times. The rearrangement joins TRBV7-2 to TRBJ2-1; no reliable D call. The V gene lost 0 bases and the J gene lost 4 bases, with 7 bases spanning the gap. Germline loops: CDR1 SGHTA, CDR2 FQGNSA. The length of the CDR3 is 14 residues. For the CDR3, the DNA is TGTGCCAGCAGCTTAGCGGGAAGATACAATGAGCAGTTCTTC. It encodes CASSLAGRYNEQFF.

This clonotype was recorded many times. The rearrangement links TRBV5-1 to TRBJ2-2, with 9 bases aligning to TRBD2. CDR3 length: 18 amino acids. V shed 2 bases and J 3 bases; nucleotides not matched to a gene: 11. Germline V gene data show CDR1 as SGHRS and CDR2 as YFSETQ. CDR3 sequence reads: CASSFSSGRPEYTGELFF. CDR3 sequence (DNA): TGCGCCAGCAGCTTTTCGAGCGGGAGGCCCGAATACACCGGGGAGCTGTTTTTT. Full variable domain (missing parts from reference TRBV5-1 and TRBJ2-2): KAGVTQTPRYLIKTRGQQVTLSCSPISGHRSVSWYQQTPGQGLQFLFEYFSETQRNKGNFPGRFSGRQFSNSRSEMNVSTLELGDSALYLCASSFSSGRPEYTGELFFGEGSRLTVL.

This clonotype was recorded many times. The chain couples TRBV20-1 to TRBJ1-5; a possible D gene is TRBD1 (6 bases). V was trimmed by 5 bases and J by 4 bases, leaving 12 bases between them. Looked up from germline, CDR1 is DFQATT and CDR2 is SNEGSKA (reference sequence). The CDR3 extends over 13 amino acids. The CDR3 loop is CSAGVRGNQPQHF. CDR3 DNA sequence: TGCAGTGCTGGAGTAAGGGGGAATCAGCCCCAGCATTTT.

This clonotype appeared a few times. The V gene is TRBV3-1, the J gene TRBJ2-4, with D possibly being TRBD1 (6 bases). Per the germline V gene, CDR1 is LGHDT and CDR2 is YNNKEL (reference sequence). The CDR3 length is 15 residues. V was trimmed by 0 bases and J by 8 bases, leaving 14 bases between them. The CDR3: CASSQDSQPGDIQYF. The CDR3 DNA follows: TGTGCCAGCAGCCAAGATAGCCAGCCAGGGGACATTCAGTACTTC. Full variable domain (outside the CDR3, taken from reference TRBV3-1 and TRBJ2-4): DTAVSQTPKYLVTQMGNDKSIKCEQNLGHDTMYWYKQDSKKFLKIMFSYNNKELIINETVPNRFSPKSPDKAHLNLHINSLELGDSAVYFCASSQDSQPGDIQYFGAGTRLSVL.

This clonotype was seen a handful of times. This rearrangement joins TRBV27 to TRBJ2-7, with 8 bases aligning to TRBD1. The CDR3 length is 12 residues. The junction had 3 bases not matched to a gene; V was cut back by 8 bases and J by 3 bases. From germline, CDR1 is MNHEY and CDR2 SMNVEV (reference sequence). The CDR3, as DNA: TGTGCCAGCGGACAGGGAAACTACGAGCAGTACTTC. It translates to CASGQGNYEQYF.

This clonotype has a count of ten or more. J is TRBJ2-2 and V is TRBV5-1, with D hard to call. Germline CDR1 reads SGHRS; CDR2 reads YFSETQ. The CDR3 has 15 residues. With 1 base removed from V and 0 bases from J, the gap between germline ends came to 7 bases. The CDR3 sequence is CASSLSKPNTGELFF. CDR3 sequence (DNA): TGCGCCAGCAGCTTGTCTAAACCGAACACCGGGGAGCTGTTTTTT.

Ten or more counts support this clonotype. This rearrangement joins TRBV5-6 to TRBJ2-2; the match to TRBD2 covers 7 bases. V gave up 4 bases and J gave up 5 bases; unmatched junction bases: 11. CDR1 and CDR2 from the germline V gene are SGHDT and YYEEEE. The CDR3 runs 16 residues. DNA for the CDR3: TGTGCCAGCAGCCTCCTGATTGCGGGAGTGACCGGGGAGCTGTTTTTT. Translated, it gives CASSLLIAGVTGELFF.

This clonotype has at least ten counts. The J gene is TRBJ2-1, the V gene TRBV5-1; 7 bases are a match to TRBD1. This CDR3 has 14 residues. In germline, CDR1 is SGHRS, CDR2 YFSETQ. J lost 4 bases, V lost 4 bases, and 5 bases had no gene match. CDR3 nucleotide sequence: TGCGCCAGCAGCCCGGGACAGATATACAATGAGCAGTTCTTC. This gives the protein CASSPGQIYNEQFF.

This clonotype has just a few counts. CDR3 sequence reads: CASSIGTGSGEQYF. CDR3 DNA: TGTGCCAGCAGCATCGGGACAGGGAGCGGCGAGCAGTACTTC. This chain joins TRBV7-3 and TRBJ2-7; TRBD1 matches 9 bases. The CDR3 is made up of 14 amino acids. Germline CDR1 and CDR2: SGHTA and FQGTGA. J lost 6 bases, V lost 5 bases, and 8 bases had no gene match. The full variable domain, its missing parts supplied by reference TRBV7-3 and TRBJ2-7, is GAGVSQTPSNKVTEKGKYVELRCDPISGHTALYWYRQSLGQGPEFLIYFQGTGAADDSGLPNDRFFAVRPEGSVSTLKIQRTERGDSAVYLCASSIGTGSGEQYFGPGTRLTVT.

This clonotype has ten or more counts. The gene calls are TRBV13 and TRBJ2-1; D is perhaps TRBD2 (7 bases). The CDR3 has 14 amino acids. Germline loops: CDR1 PRHDT, CDR2 FYEKMQ (reference sequence). With 5 bases removed from V and 8 bases from J, the gap between germline ends came to 16 bases. CDR3 bases: TGTGCCAGCAGCCCGCGGACTAGGGGGGATGAGCAGTTCTTC. Its protein is CASSPRTRGDEQFF.

This clonotype was counted ten times or more. This rearrangement joins TRBV7-9 to TRBJ2-3, with D possibly being TRBD2 (6 bases). V lost 5 bases to trimming and J lost 2 bases, with 20 bases between them. Per germline, CDR1 SEHNR and CDR2 FQNEAQ (reference sequence). CDR3 length: 17 amino acids. In DNA, the CDR3 is TGTGCCAGCAGCCCAGTTTCCGGGAGTGGGCCCACAGATACGCAGTATTTT. The encoded protein is CASSPVSGSGPTDTQYF.

A few counts support this clonotype. V is TRBV20-1 and J is TRBJ2-6; a possible D gene is TRBD2 (5 bases). CDR3 length equals 16 residues. From germline, CDR1 is DFQATT and CDR2 SNEGSKA (reference sequence). The V end was cut by 3 bases, the J end by 0 bases, with 12 bases between. The chain's CDR3 is CSARGVVASGANVLTF. The CDR3 coding sequence is TGCAGTGCTAGGGGAGTGGTGGCCTCTGGGGCCAACGTCCTGACTTTC.

This clonotype has at least ten counts. The chain uses TRBV6-2 or TRBV6-3 and TRBJ2-3; D remains unclear. The CDR3 covers 16 residues. Between the trimmed V and J ends, which lost 3 bases and 0 bases, there was a span of 13 bases. Germline loops: CDR1 MNHEY, CDR2 SVGEGT. The CDR3 sequence is CASSYGPETSTDTQYF. The CDR3 nucleotides are TGTGCCAGCAGTTATGGGCCGGAGACTAGCACAGATACGCAGTATTTT.

The chain carries TRBV2 and TRBJ2-1; 10 bases align to TRBD2. From germline, CDR1 is SNHLY and CDR2 FYNNEI. V lost 6 bases, J lost 5 bases, and 7 bases stayed unmatched. The CDR3 is 15 amino acids. The CDR3 DNA sequence: TGTGCCAGCAGGAGGGCTAGCGGGAGTAACAATGAGCAGTTCTTC. Its translation is CASRRASGSNNEQFF.

In this sample, this clonotype turned up many times. The chain links TRBV5-1 to TRBJ2-1, with TRBD2 as a possible D gene (5 bases). The V gene lost 0 bases and the J gene lost 6 bases, with 16 bases spanning the gap. The CDR3 loop spans 16 amino acids. Germline CDR1 reads SGHRS; CDR2 reads YFSETQ. DNA for the CDR3: TGCGCCAGCAGCTTGGATGGAATAGCCCGGGGCAATGAGCAGTTCTTC. Protein: CASSLDGIARGNEQFF.

This clonotype occurred many times. This sequence joins TRBV12-3 or TRBV12-4 and TRBJ2-5; D remains unclear. V shed 6 bases and J shed 4 bases, with 15 bases lying between them. This CDR3 spans 14 amino acids. For the CDR3, the DNA is TGTGCCAGCAGCACCTTTCTAGGTAGAGAGACCCAGTACTTC. This sequence encodes CASSTFLGRETQYF.

The chain links TRBV7-1 to TRBJ2-3, with no clear D. TRBV7-1 is placed among ORFs of uncertain function. This CDR3 has 15 amino acids. The V end was cut by 1 base, the J end by 2 bases, with 10 bases between. The CDR3 is CASSSGLHSTDTQYF. The CDR3 DNA is TGTGCCAGCAGCTCAGGGCTCCACTCCACAGATACGCAGTATTTT.

The V gene is TRBV20-1, the J gene TRBJ2-3; TRBD2 agrees at 7 bases. CDR3 size: 15 residues. J gave up 2 bases and V 3 bases, and 8 bases lay outside the gene matches. Per germline, CDR1 DFQATT and CDR2 SNEGSKA (reference sequence). In nucleotides, the CDR3 is TGCAGTGCTAGCGGGGGAGGGGATGACACAGATACGCAGTATTTT. Translated: CSASGGGDDTDTQYF.

This clonotype was observed at least ten times. V usage is TRBV3-1 and J usage is TRBJ2-4, with TRBD1 matching 7 bases. Germline CDR1 and CDR2: LGHDT and YNNKEL (reference sequence). With 5 bases clipped from V and 5 bases from J, the junction kept 3 bases outside the gene matches. The CDR3 sequence is 13 residues long. CDR3 sequence: CASSRQGENIQYF. CDR3 DNA: TGTGCCAGCAGCAGGCAGGGGGAAAACATTCAGTACTTC.

This clonotype was seen ten or more times. The genes are TRBV5-1 and TRBJ2-7, with 12 bases matching TRBD2. CDR3 length equals 16 residues. CDR1 SGHRS and CDR2 YFSETQ come from the germline V gene. After removal of 2 bases from V and 0 bases from J, the junction contained 3 bases not matched to a gene. For the CDR3, the DNA is TGCGCCAGCAGCTTTCGGACTAGCGGGAACTCCTACGAGCAGTACTTC. This gives the protein CASSFRTSGNSYEQYF.

This clonotype was seen more than once but under ten times. V and J are TRBV7-2 and TRBJ2-1; D is perhaps TRBD1 (5 bases). The V gene lost 5 bases and the J gene lost 6 bases, with 11 bases spanning the gap. The CDR3 runs 13 residues. Germline CDR1 is SGHTA and CDR2 is FQGNSA. This CDR3 reads CASSKARGNEQFF. The CDR3 nucleotides are TGTGCCAGCAGCAAAGCTAGGGGCAATGAGCAGTTCTTC.

The table lists this clonotype with many counts. The chain has TRBV20-1 and TRBJ2-3; D is perhaps TRBD2 (6 bases). This CDR3 has 14 residues. Trimming removed 1 base from V and 2 bases from J, with 10 bases in between. Germline V gene sequence: CDR1 DFQATT, CDR2 SNEGSKA (reference sequence). For the CDR3, the DNA is TGCAGTGCTAGAGGAGCGGGTGCCACAGATACGCAGTATTTT. Translated: CSARGAGATDTQYF.

This clonotype was counted a few times. This chain connects TRBV7-2 to TRBJ2-3, with 10 positions matching TRBD1. Germline V gives CDR1 SGHTA, CDR2 FQGNSA. The CDR3 consists of 15 residues. After removal of 5 bases from V and 4 bases from J, the junction contained 6 bases not matched to a gene. The CDR3 spells CASSTGGQGSDTQYF. CDR3 nucleotide sequence: TGTGCCAGCAGCACAGGGGGACAGGGGTCAGATACGCAGTATTTT.

At least ten counts were recorded for this clonotype. This rearrangement joins TRBV7-2 to TRBJ2-1; D gene uncertain. CDR1 SGHTA and CDR2 FQGNSA come from the germline V gene. The CDR3 consists of 13 residues. V lost 0 bases and J 13 bases, leaving 13 bases between the germline ends. The CDR3 region is CASSLAPAQAQFF. DNA of the CDR3: TGTGCCAGCAGCTTAGCTCCAGCTCAAGCACAGTTCTTC.